Sequencing of this T cell receptor beta chain was carried out in a study of response to subunit inactivated influenza vaccine (dated by TCRdb to 2016 to 2019). With respect to the entire study: Deep quantitative profiling of the T cell receptor repertoire was used in the study to follow responses to a trivalent subunit inactivated influenza vaccine. Beyond this particular receptor, the publication reports: According to the authors, only a limited number of new T cells may be recruited by each seasonal influenza vaccination.

Library preparation was by RT-PCR. Sequencing was performed on an Illumina HiSeq 2500. Clones were called with MiXCR by TCRdb after fastp trimmed the public reads at Q25, and only in-frame beta chains were retained. Each CDR3 protein appears once, grouped with its most common genes and DNA. The sample yields some 600,000 distinct CDR3 sequences; 14% were counted once. The leading ten clones occupy roughly 7.6% of the sample. Via the germline V gene (reference sequence), CDR1 is MNHNY and CDR2 SVGAGI. Its CDR3 holds 12 amino acids, cysteine through phenylalanine. Solely the CDR3 DNA is kept, with 36 bases framed from the first base. Cut back by 6 bases and 5 bases, the V and J ends lie 11 bases apart. This clonotype appeared a few times. This receptor's antigen is unknown. No quality values exist for individual bases; no much larger clone is one base distant.

The chain is assembled from TRBV6-6 and TRBJ2-7, with the D gene uncertain. Sequencing was performed on PBMCs from blood, taken approximately 15 days before vaccination. The sequence came from a man aged 45-65 years who received an inactivated influenza vaccine. Donor details come from another sample of the same person, matched by shared clones. The DNA is as follows: TGTGCCAGCAGCTTACAGTCGGACGAGCAGTACTTC. Translated, this gives CASSLQSDEQYF.